These 5 T cell receptor beta chains were sequenced from one sample in a study of shared clonotypes between healthy human individuals. Here immunoSEQ multiplex PCR was the method, and the copy in TCRdb shows in-frame clones only, minus some. The profile shows millions of clones, about 95% of them singletons. CD45RO-negative cells were positively selected for CCR7, leaving out terminally differentiated effector memory CD45RA+ cells. The sample consisted of naive CD8+ T cells sorted from blood. The receptors come from a man aged 18 to 29 in good health.

Notes on this clone: This could be a read error, since a much larger clone is one nucleotide away. This specimen includes other DNA sequences encoding the same CDR3. The chain employs TRBV5-6 and TRBJ2-2; no clear D gene. The CDR3 loop spans 11 amino acids. Germline V CDR1 and CDR2: SGHDT, YYEEEE. Trimming stripped 4 bases from V and 5 bases from J, with 3 bases between. CDR3: CASSVTGELFF. CDR3 DNA sequence: TGTGCCAGCAGCGTTACCGGGGAGCTGTTTTTT.

The V gene is TRBV6-4, the J gene TRBJ2-7, with D possibly TRBD2 on 5 matching bases. Per germline, CDR1 MRHNA and CDR2 SNTAGT. The CDR3 is 13 amino acids. V lost 4 bases to trimming and J lost 3 bases, with 10 bases between them. The CDR3 is CASSGRRDYEQYF. In DNA, the CDR3 is TGTGCCAGCAGTGGAAGACGGGACTACGAGCAGTACTTC.

The chain employs TRBV4-1 and TRBJ2-7; no clear D. Germline values: CDR1 MGHRA, CDR2 YSYEKL. V was trimmed by 4 bases and J by 0 bases, leaving 22 bases between them. This CDR3 contains 18 residues. This chain's CDR3 is CASSPIFGDAWGSYEQYF. Here the CDR3 DNA reads TGCGCCAGCAGCCCCATCTTCGGTGACGCCTGGGGCTCCTACGAGCAGTACTTC.

V is TRBV5-4 and J is TRBJ2-7, with D perhaps matching TRBD1 (7 bases). V lost 0 bases and J 2 bases, leaving 15 bases between the germline ends. This CDR3 is 16 amino acids long. Germline V lookup: CDR1 SGHNT, CDR2 YYREEE (reference sequence). The CDR3, as DNA: TGTGCCAGCAGCTTGGAGGGGGCGGGGACCCCCTACGAGCAGTACTTC. Amino acids: CASSLEGAGTPYEQYF.

This clone appeared once. The V and J genes are TRBV27 and TRBJ2-2; D uncertain. V lost 0 bases and J 6 bases, leaving 8 bases between the germline ends. Germline V CDR1 and CDR2: MNHEY, SMNVEV (reference sequence). The CDR3 runs 14 residues. CDR3 region: CASSLSIGAGELFF. The CDR3 coding sequence is TGTGCCAGCAGTTTATCGATTGGGGCCGGGGAGCTGTTTTTT.